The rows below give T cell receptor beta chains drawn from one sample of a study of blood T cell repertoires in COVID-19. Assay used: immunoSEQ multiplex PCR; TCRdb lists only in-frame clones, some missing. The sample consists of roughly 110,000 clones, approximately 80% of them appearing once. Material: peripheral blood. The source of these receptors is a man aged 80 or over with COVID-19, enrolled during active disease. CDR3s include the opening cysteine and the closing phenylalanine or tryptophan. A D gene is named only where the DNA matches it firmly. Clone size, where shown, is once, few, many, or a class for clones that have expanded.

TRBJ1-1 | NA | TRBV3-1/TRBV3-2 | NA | CASSQGLGALGAEAFF | TGTGCCAGCAGCCAAGGACTTGGGGCCTTGGGCGCTGAAGCTTTCTTT
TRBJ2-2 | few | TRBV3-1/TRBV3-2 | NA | CASSPPPGMNTGELFF | TGTGCCAGCAGCCCCCCGCCGGGGATGAACACCGGGGAGCTGTTTTTT
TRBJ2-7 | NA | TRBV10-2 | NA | CASSDDYFYEQYF | TGCGCCAGCAGTGACGACTACTTCTACGAGCAGTACTTC
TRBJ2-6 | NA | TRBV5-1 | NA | CASSWNGTPLGANVLTF | TGCGCCAGCAGCTGGAACGGGACACCGCTCGGGGCCAACGTCCTGACTTTC
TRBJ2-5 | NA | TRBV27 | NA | CASSLTSIPQYF | TGTGCCAGCAGTTTAACGAGCATCCCCCAGTACTTC
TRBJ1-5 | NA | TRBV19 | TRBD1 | CASHQDRARSNQPQHF | TGTGCCAGTCACCAGGACAGGGCGAGAAGCAATCAGCCCCAGCATTTT
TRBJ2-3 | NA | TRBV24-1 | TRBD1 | CATSSHGTGPADTQYF | TGTGCCACCAGTAGTCACGGGACAGGGCCGGCAGATACGCAGTATTTT
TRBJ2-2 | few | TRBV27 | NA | CASSFIGHPNTGELFF | TGTGCCAGCAGTTTTATCGGACACCCGAACACCGGGGAGCTGTTTTTT
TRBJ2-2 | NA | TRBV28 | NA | CASSSLSRTWNTGELFF | TGTGCCAGCAGTTCCCTAAGCAGGACTTGGAACACCGGGGAGCTGTTTTTT
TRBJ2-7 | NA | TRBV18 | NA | CASSPVVGSYEQYF | TGTGCCAGCTCCCCGGTTGTCGGCTCCTACGAGCAGTACTTC